A selection of T cell receptor beta chains follows, all from one sample in a study of PD-1 blockade in classical Hodgkin lymphoma. The repertoire was sequenced with immunoSEQ multiplex PCR; TCRdb's copy has only in-frame clones and lacks some. The sample records approximately 12,000 clones, approximately 84% being singletons. The material sequenced was peripheral blood mononuclear cells (PBMCs), taken before the second cycle of nivolumab. These receptor sequences come from a human donor with classical Hodgkin lymphoma. Both conserved end residues are part of each CDR3. A D gene is named only where the DNA matches it firmly. For some rows the clone size is stated as once, few or many, or as a class when expanded; others skip it.

v_gene	j_gene	abundance	d_gene	CDR3aa	CDR3nt
TRBV6-4	TRBJ2-3	-	-	CASSASSAGRDTQYF	TGTGCCAGCAGTGCCTCGTCCGCAGGGAGAGATACGCAGTATTTT
TRBV5-4	TRBJ2-4	-	-	CASSLIGGAKNIQYF	TGTGCCAGCAGCTTGATCGGGGGAGCCAAAAACATTCAGTACTTC
TRBV5-1	TRBJ2-7	few	-	CASSLFWGAVYEQYF	TGCGCCAGCAGCTTGTTTTGGGGGGCGGTTTACGAGCAGTACTTC
TRBV9	TRBJ2-3	medium-sized	-	CASSVEGDTQYF	TGTGCCAGCAGCGTAGAAGGAGATACGCAGTATTTT
TRBV14	TRBJ1-1	-	-	CASSQLAWANTEAFF	TGTGCCAGCAGCCAATTGGCCTGGGCGAACACTGAAGCTTTCTTT
TRBV7-3	TRBJ2-3	-	TRBD1	CASSRQGDTQYF	TGTGCCAGCAGCCGACAGGGAGATACGCAGTATTTT
TRBV18	TRBJ2-2	-	-	CASSPGQSNTGELFF	TGTGCCAGCTCACCTGGACAGTCGAACACCGGGGAGCTGTTTTTT
TRBV6-5	TRBJ2-6	once	-	CASRAVSGANVLTF	TGTGCCAGCAGGGCTGTGTCTGGGGCCAACGTCCTGACTTTC
TRBV27	TRBJ2-2	-	TRBD1	CATTRIRKGADTGELFF	TGTGCCACTACACGAATTCGTAAGGGGGCAGACACCGGGGAGCTGTTTTTT
TRBV7-6	TRBJ2-7	-	-	CASSSGLTGYEQYF	TGTGCCAGCAGCTCCGGACTAACCGGCTACGAGCAGTACTTC
TRBV2	TRBJ1-2	-	-	CASKGGNYGYTF	TGTGCCAGCAAAGGCGGCAACTATGGCTACACCTTC
TRBV27	TRBJ2-5	-	TRBD1	CASSLAGGQETQYF	TGTGCCAGCAGTTTAGCAGGGGGCCAAGAGACCCAGTACTTC
TRBV5-6	TRBJ2-2	-	TRBD2	CASSSLAGPGELFF	TGTGCCAGCAGCTCATTAGCGGGACCCGGGGAGCTGTTTTTT
TRBV5-1	TRBJ2-7	-	TRBD1	CASGPGQGADEQYF	TGCGCCAGCGGGCCGGGACAGGGAGCGGACGAGCAGTACTTC
TRBV5-1	TRBJ1-2	-	TRBD1	CASSPGQGWSGGYTF	TGCGCCAGCAGCCCGGGACAGGGTTGGAGCGGTGGCTACACCTTC
TRBV29-1	TRBJ1-2	-	-	CSVVAGNLDGYTF	TGCAGCGTTGTAGCAGGGAACTTGGATGGCTACACCTTC
TRBV6-4	TRBJ2-2	-	TRBD2	CASSDGSPSPGGGSTGELFF	TGTGCCAGCAGTGACGGCAGCCCCTCTCCTGGCGGGGGGTCCACCGGGGAGCTGTTTTTT
TRBV10-3	TRBJ2-1	-	TRBD1	CAISDQDRGNNEQFF	TGTGCCATCAGTGATCAGGACAGGGGAAACAATGAGCAGTTCTTC
TRBV7-3	TRBJ2-1	few	TRBD2	CASSLGTSSYNEQFF	TGTGCCAGCAGCTTGGGGACTAGCTCCTACAATGAGCAGTTCTTC
TRBV5-6	TRBJ1-1	-	TRBD1	CASSLFTGTGIPTRAFF	TGTGCCAGCAGCTTGTTTACCGGGACAGGGATCCCTACGAGGGCTTTCTTT
TRBV19	TRBJ2-7	-	-	CASSTGAGYEQYF	TGTGCCAGTAGCACCGGAGCCGGTTACGAGCAGTACTTC
TRBV2	TRBJ1-3	-	TRBD1	CASLPGGSNTIYF	TGTGCCAGCCTACCAGGGGGTTCAAACACCATATATTTT
TRBV4-2	TRBJ2-2	-	TRBD2	CASSQDSIGLAGVTGELFF	TGTGCCAGCAGCCAAGATTCAATCGGACTAGCGGGAGTCACCGGGGAGCTGTTTTTT
TRBV28	TRBJ1-5	-	TRBD1	CASSFLGQGIQPQHF	TGTGCCAGCAGTTTCTTGGGACAGGGTATTCAGCCCCAGCATTTT
TRBV10-3	TRBJ1-3	-	TRBD1	CAIRFGQGADTIYF	TGTGCCATCAGATTTGGACAGGGGGCAGACACCATATATTTT
TRBV4-2	TRBJ1-2	-	-	CASSLLGGKAGYTF	TGTGCCAGCAGCCTCCTTGGGGGGAAAGCTGGCTACACCTTC
TRBV13	TRBJ1-2	-	TRBD1	CASSPRTGGGLGYTF	TGTGCCAGCAGCCCCCGGACAGGTGGTGGCTTAGGCTACACCTTC
TRBV5-4	TRBJ1-1	-	TRBD1	CASSLEGQDTEAFF	TGTGCCAGCAGCTTGGAGGGACAGGACACTGAAGCTTTCTTT
TRBV27	TRBJ2-5	once	TRBD1	CASSLSGQGLLTQYF	TGTGCCAGCAGTTTATCCGGACAGGGCCTTCTAACCCAGTACTTC
TRBV6-1	TRBJ2-3	-	-	CASSTLGGEADTQYF	TGTGCCAGCAGTACCCTAGGGGGGGAGGCGGATACGCAGTATTTT
TRBV9	TRBJ2-5	-	TRBD2	CASSVFAGGETQYF	TGTGCCAGCAGCGTGTTTGCGGGAGGGGAGACCCAGTACTTC
TRBV28	TRBJ2-2	-	TRBD2	CASSSPGSGSLTGELFF	TGTGCCAGCAGTTCCCCGGGGAGCGGGAGCCTCACCGGGGAGCTGTTTTTT
TRBV27	TRBJ1-5	-	-	CASSFGRGQPQHF	TGTGCCAGCAGTTTTGGCAGGGGTCAGCCCCAGCATTTT
TRBV18	TRBJ2-5	few	-	CASSPEETQYF	TGTGCCAGCTCACCAGAAGAGACCCAGTACTTC
TRBV18	TRBJ2-7	-	TRBD1	CASSPQQGIYEQYF	TGTGCCAGCTCACCTCAACAGGGGATCTACGAGCAGTACTTC
TRBV6-1	TRBJ1-2	-	-	CASSEAWAGKYGYTF	TGTGCCAGCAGTGAAGCGTGGGCGGGGAAGTATGGCTACACCTTC
TRBV19	TRBJ2-1	-	-	CASRGAYSYNEQFF	TGTGCCAGTAGGGGGGCTTACTCCTACAATGAGCAGTTCTTC
TRBV2	TRBJ2-7	-	-	CASREGIYEQYF	TGTGCCAGCAGGGAGGGAATATACGAGCAGTACTTC